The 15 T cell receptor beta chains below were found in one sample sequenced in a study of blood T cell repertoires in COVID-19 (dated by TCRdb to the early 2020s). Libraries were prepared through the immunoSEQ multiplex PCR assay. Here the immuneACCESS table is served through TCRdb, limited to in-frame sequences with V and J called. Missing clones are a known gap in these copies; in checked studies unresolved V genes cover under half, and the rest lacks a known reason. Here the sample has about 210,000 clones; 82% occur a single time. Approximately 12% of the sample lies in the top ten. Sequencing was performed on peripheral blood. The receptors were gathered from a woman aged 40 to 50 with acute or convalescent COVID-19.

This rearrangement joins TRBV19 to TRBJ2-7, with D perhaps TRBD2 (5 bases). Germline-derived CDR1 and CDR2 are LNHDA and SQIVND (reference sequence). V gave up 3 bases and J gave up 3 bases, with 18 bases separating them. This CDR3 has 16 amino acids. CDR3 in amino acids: CASSMRGWVGVYEQYF. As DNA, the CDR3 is TGTGCCAGTAGTATGCGTGGCTGGGTGGGAGTCTACGAGCAGTACTTC. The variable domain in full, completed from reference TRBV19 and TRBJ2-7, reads DGGITQSPKYLFRKEGQNVTLSCEQNLNHDAMYWYRQDPGQGLRLIYYSQIVNDFQKGDIAEGYSVSREKKESFPLTVTSAQKNPTAFYLCASSMRGWVGVYEQYFGPGTRLTVT.

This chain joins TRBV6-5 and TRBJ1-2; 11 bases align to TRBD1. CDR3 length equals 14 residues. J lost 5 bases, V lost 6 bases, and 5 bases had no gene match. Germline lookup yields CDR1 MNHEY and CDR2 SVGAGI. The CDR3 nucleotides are TGTGCCAGCAGGGGGACAGGGGGATTATATGGCTACACCTTC. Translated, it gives CASRGTGGLYGYTF.

The CDR3 DNA reads TGTGCCACCAGTCCTTCCCGGGGGACACCCCTCCACTTT. It is translated as CATSPSRGTPLHF. The rearrangement uses TRBV24-1 and TRBJ1-6; D is perhaps TRBD1 (5 bases). Germline V lookup: CDR1 KGHDR, CDR2 SFDVKD. V shed 6 bases and J shed 11 bases, with 13 bases lying between them. The CDR3 is made up of 13 amino acids.

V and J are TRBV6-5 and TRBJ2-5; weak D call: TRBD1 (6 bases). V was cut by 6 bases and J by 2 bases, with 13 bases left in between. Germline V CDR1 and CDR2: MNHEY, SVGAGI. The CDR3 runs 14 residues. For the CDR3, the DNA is TGTGCCAGCAGCCTACTAAGGGGGCAAGAGACCCAGTACTTC. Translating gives CASSLLRGQETQYF.

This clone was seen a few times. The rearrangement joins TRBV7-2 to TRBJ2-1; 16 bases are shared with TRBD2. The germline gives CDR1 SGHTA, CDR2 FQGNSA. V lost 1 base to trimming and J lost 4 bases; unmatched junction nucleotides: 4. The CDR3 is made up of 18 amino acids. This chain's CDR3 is CASSLGVGLAGGYNEQFF. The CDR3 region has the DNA TGTGCCAGCAGCTTAGGAGTGGGACTAGCGGGAGGGTACAATGAGCAGTTCTTC.

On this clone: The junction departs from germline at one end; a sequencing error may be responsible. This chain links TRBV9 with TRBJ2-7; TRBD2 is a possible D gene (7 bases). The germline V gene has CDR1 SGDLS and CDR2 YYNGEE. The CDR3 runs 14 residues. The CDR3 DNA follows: TGTGCCAGCCGCGTAGGCGCGGGGGCGGGGGAGCAGTACTTC. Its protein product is CASRVGAGAGEQYF.

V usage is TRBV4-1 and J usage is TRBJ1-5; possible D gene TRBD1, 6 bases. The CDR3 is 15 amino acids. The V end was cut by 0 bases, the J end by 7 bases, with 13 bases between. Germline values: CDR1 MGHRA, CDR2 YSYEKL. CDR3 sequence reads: CASSQDGGGGQPQHF. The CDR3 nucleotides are TGCGCCAGCAGCCAAGATGGGGGAGGGGGGCAGCCCCAGCATTTT.

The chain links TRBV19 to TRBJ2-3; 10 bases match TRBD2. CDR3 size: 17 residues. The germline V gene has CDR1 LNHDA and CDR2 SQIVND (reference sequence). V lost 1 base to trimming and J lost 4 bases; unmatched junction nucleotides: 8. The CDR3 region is CASSIVSSGSLPDTQYF. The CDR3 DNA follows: TGTGCCAGTAGTATAGTTTCTAGCGGGAGTCTCCCAGATACGCAGTATTTT.

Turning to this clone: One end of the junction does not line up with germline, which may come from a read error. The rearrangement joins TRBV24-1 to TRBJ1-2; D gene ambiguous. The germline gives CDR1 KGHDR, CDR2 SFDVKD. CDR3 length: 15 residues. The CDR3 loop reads CATSDPGLGRDGYTF. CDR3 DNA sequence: TGTGCCACCAGTGATCCGGGCCTCGGGCGGGATGGCTACACTTTC.

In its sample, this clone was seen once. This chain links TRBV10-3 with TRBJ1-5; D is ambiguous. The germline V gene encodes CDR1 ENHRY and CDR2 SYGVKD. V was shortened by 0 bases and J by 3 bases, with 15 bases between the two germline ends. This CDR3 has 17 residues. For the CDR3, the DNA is TGTGCCATCAGTGAGTCCCCCGGCAGACACCTCAATCAGCCCCAGCATTTT. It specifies CAISESPGRHLNQPQHF.

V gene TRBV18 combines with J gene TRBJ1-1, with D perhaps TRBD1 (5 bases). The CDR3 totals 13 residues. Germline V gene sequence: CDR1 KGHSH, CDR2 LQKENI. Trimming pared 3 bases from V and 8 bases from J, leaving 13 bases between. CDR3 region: CASSPPGALEAFF. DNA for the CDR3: TGTGCCAGCTCACCCCCTGGGGCCCTAGAAGCTTTCTTT.

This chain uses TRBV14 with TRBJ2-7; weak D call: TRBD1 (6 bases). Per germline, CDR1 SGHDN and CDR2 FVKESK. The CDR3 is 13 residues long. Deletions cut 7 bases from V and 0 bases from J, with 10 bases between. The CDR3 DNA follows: TGTGCCAGCAACCGGGACAACTCCTACGAGCAGTACTTC. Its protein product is CASNRDNSYEQYF.

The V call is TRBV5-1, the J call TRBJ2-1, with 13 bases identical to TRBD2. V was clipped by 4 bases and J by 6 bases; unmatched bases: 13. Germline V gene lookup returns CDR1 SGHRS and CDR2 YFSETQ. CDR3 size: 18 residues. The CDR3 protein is CASSPGLAGVLRSNEQFF. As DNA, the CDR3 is TGCGCCAGCAGCCCCGGACTAGCGGGAGTCCTTAGGTCCAATGAGCAGTTCTTC.

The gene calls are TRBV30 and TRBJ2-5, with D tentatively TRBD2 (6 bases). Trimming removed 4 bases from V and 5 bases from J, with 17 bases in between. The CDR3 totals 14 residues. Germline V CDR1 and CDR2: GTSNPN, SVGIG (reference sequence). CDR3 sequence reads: CAWNLRGGGETQYF. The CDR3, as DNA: TGTGCCTGGAATCTAAGGGGAGGAGGGGAGACCCAGTACTTC.

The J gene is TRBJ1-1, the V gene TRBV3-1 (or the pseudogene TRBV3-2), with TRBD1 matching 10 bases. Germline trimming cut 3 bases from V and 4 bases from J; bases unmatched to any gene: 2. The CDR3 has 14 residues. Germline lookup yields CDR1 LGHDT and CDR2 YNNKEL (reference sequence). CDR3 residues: CASSHWDRGTEAFF. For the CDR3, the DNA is TGTGCCAGCAGCCATTGGGACAGGGGCACTGAAGCTTTCTTT.